The source of this T cell receptor (beta chain) is a study of response to subunit inactivated influenza vaccine. Study-wide results and caveats: It was the authors' suggestion that each seasonal influenza vaccination recruits few new T cells.

As for this clonotype: The antigen is unknown.

The V and J ends lost 3 bases and 5 bases respectively, with 7 bases between them. The CDR3 is made up of 11 amino acids. Germline V gives CDR1 DFQATT, CDR2 SNEGSKA (reference sequence). TCRdb reanalysed the RT-PCR reads using MiXCR and keeps one entry per CDR3 protein. The table shows almost 600,000 distinct CDR3 sequences, with about 15% occurring only once. Specimen: PBMCs from blood, collected about 12 days after vaccination. This clonotype originated in a man aged 50-60 years who received an inactivated influenza vaccine. V is TRBV20-1 and J is TRBJ2-5; the D is unclear. Here the CDR3 reads CSASVLETQYF. The DNA of the CDR3 is TGCAGTGCTAGCGTCTTGGAGACCCAGTACTTC.